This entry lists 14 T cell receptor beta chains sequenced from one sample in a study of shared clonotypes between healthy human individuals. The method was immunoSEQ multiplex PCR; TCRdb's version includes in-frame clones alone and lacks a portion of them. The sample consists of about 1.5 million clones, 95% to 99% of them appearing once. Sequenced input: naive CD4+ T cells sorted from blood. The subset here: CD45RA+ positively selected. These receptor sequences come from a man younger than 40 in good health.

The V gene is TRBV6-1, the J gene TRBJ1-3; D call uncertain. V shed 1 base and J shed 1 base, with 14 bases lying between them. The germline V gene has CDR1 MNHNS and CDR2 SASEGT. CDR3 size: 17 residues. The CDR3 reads CASSEVLSRLSGNTIYF. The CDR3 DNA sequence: TGTGCCAGCAGTGAAGTATTATCCAGACTGTCTGGAAACACCATATATTTT.

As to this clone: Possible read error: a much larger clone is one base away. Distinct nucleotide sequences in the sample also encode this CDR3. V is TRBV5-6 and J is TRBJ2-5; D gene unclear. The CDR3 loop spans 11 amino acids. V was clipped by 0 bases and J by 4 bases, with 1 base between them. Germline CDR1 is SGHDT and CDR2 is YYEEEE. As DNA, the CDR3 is TGTGCCAGCAGCTTGGTAGAGACCCAGTACTTC. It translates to CASSLVETQYF.

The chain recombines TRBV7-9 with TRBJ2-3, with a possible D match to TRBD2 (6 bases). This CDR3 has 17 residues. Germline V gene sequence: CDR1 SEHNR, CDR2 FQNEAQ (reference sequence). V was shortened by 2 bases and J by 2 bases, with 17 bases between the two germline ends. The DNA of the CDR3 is TGTGCCAGCAGCTTATGGGTTTTGGCGGGAACCACAGATACGCAGTATTTT. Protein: CASSLWVLAGTTDTQYF.

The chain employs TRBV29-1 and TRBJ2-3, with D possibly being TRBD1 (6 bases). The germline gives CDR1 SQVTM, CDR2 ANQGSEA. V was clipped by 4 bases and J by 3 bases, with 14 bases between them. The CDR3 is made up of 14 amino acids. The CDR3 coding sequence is TGCAGCGTTGCGTTGGGGGCTTGGACAGATACGCAGTATTTT. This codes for CSVALGAWTDTQYF.

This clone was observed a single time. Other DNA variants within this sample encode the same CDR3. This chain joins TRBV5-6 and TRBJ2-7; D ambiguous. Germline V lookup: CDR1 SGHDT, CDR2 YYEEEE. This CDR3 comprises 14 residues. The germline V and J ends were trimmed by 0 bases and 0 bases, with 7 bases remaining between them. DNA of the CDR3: TGTGCCAGCAGCTTGGTGGGCAGCTCCTACGAGCAGTACTTC. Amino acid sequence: CASSLVGSSYEQYF.

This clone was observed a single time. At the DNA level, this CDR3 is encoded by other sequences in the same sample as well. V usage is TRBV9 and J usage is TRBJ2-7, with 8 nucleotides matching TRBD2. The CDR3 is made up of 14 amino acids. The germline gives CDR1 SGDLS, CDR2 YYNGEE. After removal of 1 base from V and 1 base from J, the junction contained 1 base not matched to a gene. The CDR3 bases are TGTGCCAGCAGCGTAACGGGAGGGTCCTACGAGCAGTACTTC. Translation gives CASSVTGGSYEQYF.

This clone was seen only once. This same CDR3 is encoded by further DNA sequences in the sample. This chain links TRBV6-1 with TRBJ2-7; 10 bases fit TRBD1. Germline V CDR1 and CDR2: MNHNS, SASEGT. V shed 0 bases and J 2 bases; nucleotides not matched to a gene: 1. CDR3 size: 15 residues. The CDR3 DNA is TGTGCCAGCAGTGAAGCAGGGACAGGGGCCTACGAGCAGTACTTC. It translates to CASSEAGTGAYEQYF.

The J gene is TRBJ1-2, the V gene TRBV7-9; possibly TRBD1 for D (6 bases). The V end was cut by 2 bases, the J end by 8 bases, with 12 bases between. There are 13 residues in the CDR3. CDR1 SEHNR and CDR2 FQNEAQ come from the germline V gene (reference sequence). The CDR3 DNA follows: TGTGCCAGCAGCTTAAACAGGGCGGAAGGCTACACCTTC. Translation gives CASSLNRAEGYTF.

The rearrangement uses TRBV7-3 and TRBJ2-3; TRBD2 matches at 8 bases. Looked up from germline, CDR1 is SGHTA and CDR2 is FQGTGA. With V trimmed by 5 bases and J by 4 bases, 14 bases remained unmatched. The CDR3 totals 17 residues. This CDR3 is CASSAGNGAGLADTQYF. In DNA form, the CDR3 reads TGTGCCAGCAGCGCAGGCAATGGAGCGGGACTAGCAGATACGCAGTATTTT.

CDR3 DNA sequence: TGTGCCAGCTCACCCGGGACAGGGCAACACGAGCAGTACTTC. It is translated as CASSPGTGQHEQYF. V is TRBV18 and J is TRBJ2-7; 9 positions match TRBD1. The germline V gene has CDR1 KGHSH and CDR2 LQKENI. This CDR3 spans 14 amino acids. V gave up 3 bases and J gave up 5 bases; unmatched junction bases: 5.

The CDR3 nucleotides are TGCGCCAGCAGGGGGACAGGGGAGGAGACCCAGTACTTC. The encoded protein is CASRGTGEETQYF. The chain combines TRBV5-1 with TRBJ2-5, with TRBD1 identical over 10 bases. The junction had 3 bases not matched to a gene; V was cut back by 5 bases and J by 5 bases. This CDR3 comprises 13 residues. Germline-derived CDR1 and CDR2 are SGHRS and YFSETQ. Using reference TRBV5-1 and TRBJ2-5 for the parts outside the CDR3, the full variable domain is KAGVTQTPRYLIKTRGQQVTLSCSPISGHRSVSWYQQTPGQGLQFLFEYFSETQRNKGNFPGRFSGRQFSNSRSEMNVSTLELGDSALYLCASRGTGEETQYFGPGTRLLVL.

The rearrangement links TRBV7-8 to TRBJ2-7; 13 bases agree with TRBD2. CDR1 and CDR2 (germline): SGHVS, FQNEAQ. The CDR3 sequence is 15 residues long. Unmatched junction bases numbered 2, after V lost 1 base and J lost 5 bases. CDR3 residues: CASSLEGLAGDEQYF. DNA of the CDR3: TGTGCCAGCAGCTTAGAAGGACTAGCGGGAGACGAGCAGTACTTC.

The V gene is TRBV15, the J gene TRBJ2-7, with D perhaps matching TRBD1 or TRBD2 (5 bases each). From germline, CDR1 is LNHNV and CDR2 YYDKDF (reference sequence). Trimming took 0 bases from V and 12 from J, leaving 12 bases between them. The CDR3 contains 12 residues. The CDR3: CATSRDERGRYF. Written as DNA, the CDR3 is TGTGCCACCAGCAGAGATGAAAGGGGACGGTACTTC.

The CDR3 spells CSVSTGGDTEAFF. Here the CDR3 DNA reads TGCAGCGTGTCGACAGGGGGGGACACTGAAGCTTTCTTT. V and J are TRBV29-1 and TRBJ1-1, with 9 positions matching TRBD1. This CDR3 is built from 13 residues. V gave up 6 bases and J gave up 3 bases; unmatched junction bases: 5. From germline, CDR1 is SQVTM and CDR2 ANQGSEA.